This T cell receptor (beta chain) was recovered during a study of OX40 agonist ivuxolimab in advanced cancers. For the study at large: Patients in the trial were receiving intravenous ivuxolimab every 2 weeks, at doses of 0.01 to 10 mg/kg.

The trim removed 2 bases at V and 7 bases at J, leaving 12 bases unmatched. The germline CDR1 and CDR2 sequences are SGHKS and YYEKEE (reference sequence). This CDR3 spans 17 amino acids. In regard to this clone: Its cognate antigen is unknown.

Findings and caveats of the study: Which antigen the expanded peripheral T cells recognized is unknown. At doses 0.1 to 3.0 mg/kg, CD4+ and CD8+ clones expanded.

Assay used: immunoSEQ multiplex PCR; TCRdb lists only in-frame clones, some missing. Of fewer than 95,000 clones in the sample, roughly nine tenths were seen once. This chain joins TRBV5-5 and TRBJ2-2; the match to TRBD2 covers 9 bases. The starting material was CD4+ or CD8+ T cells sorted from blood, obtained in a trial of the OX40 agonist ivuxolimab. This clonotype originated in an adult with an advanced solid tumor such as melanoma, head and neck, liver or kidney cancer. CDR3 loop: CASSLVKGLAVYGELFF. CDR3 nucleotide sequence: TGTGCCAGCAGCTTAGTAAAGGGACTAGCAGTTTACGGGGAGCTGTTTTTT.